The 12 T cell receptor beta chains in this list originate from one sample, sequenced in a study of blood T cell repertoires in COVID-19. Sequencing was performed with immunoSEQ multiplex PCR; in TCRdb, only in-frame clones are kept and a portion is missing. Of fewer than 450,000 clones in the sample, 70% to 90% were seen once. Sequencing was carried out using peripheral blood. The receptor source for this set is a woman aged 50 to 60 with COVID-19, enrolled during active disease.

This clone is a singleton in its sample. This sequence joins TRBV5-4 and TRBJ2-3; D call uncertain. CDR1 SGHNT and CDR2 YYREEE come from the germline V gene (reference sequence). V was clipped by 4 bases and J by 1 base, with 13 bases between them. The CDR3 totals 15 residues. The CDR3 spells CASSPGGVGTDTQYF. The CDR3 DNA is TGTGCCAGCAGCCCCGGCGGCGTCGGCACAGATACGCAGTATTTT.

The rearrangement links TRBV11-3 to TRBJ2-2, with 8 nucleotides matching TRBD1. This CDR3 has 15 residues. V dropped 1 base and J dropped 4; count of bases not matched to a gene: 2. The V gene's germline CDR1 is SGHNT and CDR2 YENEEA. The CDR3 nucleotides are TGTGCCAGCAGCTTAGCACAGGGGGGCACCGGGGAGCTGTTTTTT. It codes for CASSLAQGGTGELFF.

The chain recombines TRBV24-1 with TRBJ1-1; 7 bases are a match to TRBD1. Losses at the gene ends were 2 bases for V and 7 bases for J; bases not matched to a gene: 3. Germline V gene data show CDR1 as KGHDR and CDR2 as SFDVKD. The length of the CDR3 is 13 residues. CDR3 coding DNA: TGTGCCACCAGTGATTCAAACAGGGGTGAAGCTTTCTTT. Translated, it gives CATSDSNRGEAFF.

The chain has TRBV5-1 and TRBJ1-1; D gene unclear. Trimming removed 2 bases at V and 1 base at J, with 9 bases between. Germline CDR1 SGHRS, CDR2 YFSETQ. This CDR3 contains 14 residues. CDR3 DNA sequence: TGCGCCAGCAGCTTAAACCCGGGGAACACTGAAGCTTTCTTT. It yields the protein CASSLNPGNTEAFF.

CDR3 residues: CASSPQGAGDETQYF. The CDR3 nucleotides read TGTGCCAGCAGCCCACAAGGGGCGGGGGACGAGACCCAGTACTTC. This chain links TRBV7-3 with TRBJ2-5, with 7 bases that match TRBD2. With 5 bases clipped from V and 5 bases from J, the junction kept 11 bases outside the gene matches. CDR1 and CDR2 (germline): SGHTA, FQGTGA. The CDR3 has 15 residues. The full variable domain, in which reference TRBV7-3 and TRBJ2-5 provide the parts outside the CDR3, is GAGVSQTPSNKVTEKGKYVELRCDPISGHTALYWYRQSLGQGPEFLIYFQGTGAADDSGLPNDRFFAVRPEGSVSTLKIQRTERGDSAVYLCASSPQGAGDETQYFGPGTRLLVL.

The chain is built from TRBV5-4 and TRBJ2-3, with 9 bases fitting TRBD2. The CDR3 has 15 residues. Germline V gene lookup returns CDR1 SGHNT and CDR2 YYREEE (reference sequence). The J segment lost 4 bases and the V segment lost 0 bases, leaving 3 bases of the junction unmatched. This CDR3 is CASSLGGGAADTQYF. CDR3 in DNA: TGTGCCAGCAGCTTGGGCGGGGGGGCGGCAGATACGCAGTATTTT.

On this clone: Other DNA sequences in the sample encode the same CDR3. The rearrangement links TRBV9 to TRBJ1-1; D is unclear. The length of the CDR3 is 13 residues. The ends were cut back, 0 bases at V and 5 bases at J, with 8 bases in the middle. Germline V gene lookup returns CDR1 SGDLS and CDR2 YYNGEE. CDR3 sequence: CASSVVSGTEAFF. As DNA, the CDR3 is TGTGCCAGCAGCGTAGTATCGGGGACTGAAGCTTTCTTT.

The chain couples TRBV7-9 to TRBJ2-7, with 7 nucleotides matching TRBD2. Germline values: CDR1 SEHNR, CDR2 FQNEAQ (reference sequence). V trimming: 1 base; J trimming: 0 bases; junction bases outside the gene matches: 3. The CDR3 is 15 residues long. For the CDR3, the DNA is TGTGCCAGCAGCTTAGGGGGGGGAATCTCCTACGAGCAGTACTTC. It encodes CASSLGGGISYEQYF.

This sequence joins TRBV6-6 and TRBJ1-1, with 8 bases matching TRBD1. From germline, CDR1 is MNHNY and CDR2 SVGAGI (reference sequence). V dropped 0 bases and J dropped 4; count of bases not matched to a gene: 1. CDR3 size: 14 residues. The CDR3 bases are TGTGCCAGCAGTTACTCGACAGGGGTCACTGAAGCTTTCTTT. Encoded protein: CASSYSTGVTEAFF.

The rearrangement links TRBV6-5 to TRBJ1-1; 7 nucleotides agree with TRBD1. V trimming: 2 bases; J trimming: 10 bases; junction bases outside the gene matches: 7. CDR3 length: 13 amino acids. Germline CDR1 reads MNHEY; CDR2 reads SVGAGI. The CDR3 is CASSYTGGQRAFF. CDR3 sequence (DNA): TGTGCCAGCAGTTACACTGGGGGACAGCGAGCTTTCTTT.

V gene TRBV27 combines with J gene TRBJ1-2; D remains unclear. Germline assignment: CDR1 MNHEY and CDR2 SMNVEV (reference sequence). Trimming stripped 2 bases from V and 8 bases from J, with 12 bases between. The CDR3 has 13 amino acids. CDR3 nucleotides: TGTGCCAGCAGTTTACGGCACACGGGGGGCTACACCTTC. Its translation is CASSLRHTGGYTF.

The chain joins TRBV27 to TRBJ1-1, with D possibly matching TRBD1 (6 bases). Germline values: CDR1 MNHEY, CDR2 SMNVEV (reference sequence). CDR3 size: 15 residues. V shed 5 bases and J shed 1 base, with 14 bases lying between them. This CDR3 is CASSPLRGGNTEAFF. DNA for the CDR3: TGTGCCAGCAGTCCCCTTAGAGGGGGGAACACTGAAGCTTTCTTT.